This paragraph covers one TCR beta chain sequence. Its target is not known. Germline and genes here are mouse. The sequenced fragment ends 1 residue before the CDR3 boundary, so the rest is inferred from the germline J gene. Trimming took off 1 base at V and 5 bases at J, with 10 bases between the two ends. The germline V gene has CDR1 SGHLS and CDR2 HYDKME. This CDR3 is built from 13 residues. This entry comes from a study of tissue T cells after allogeneic stem cell transplantation. General study results and limits: Tissue-detected TCR repertoire was only partly captured by blood and spleen T cells. Within patients, tissue anatomy strongly shaped TCR repertoire composition. Some tissue clones might be persisting host cells; their alloreactivity or antigen specificity was not determined.

Time point described: mouse harvest day 7 after allogeneic transplant. Each mouse received 10^7 T-cell-depleted marrow cells plus 10^6 splenic CD5+ T cells by tail vein. Sequencing of TCRbeta CDR3 at survey depth gave sequences and template counts. Sequencing was performed with immunoSEQ multiplex PCR; in TCRdb, only in-frame clones are kept and a portion is missing. The profile shows over 6,500 clones, roughly half of them singletons. The sequence was obtained from a female BALB/c mouse given C57BL/6 T cells with graft-versus-host disease after an allogeneic hematopoietic cell transplant. This rearrangement joins TRBV12-2 to TRBJ1-2, with D perhaps TRBD1 (5 bases). The sample was gut tissue. The DNA read from the CDR3 is TGTGCCAGCTCTCTAACAGGAAGATCCGACTACACC. This translates into CASSLTGRSDYT. Given in full, the CDR3 is CASSLTGRSDYTF.